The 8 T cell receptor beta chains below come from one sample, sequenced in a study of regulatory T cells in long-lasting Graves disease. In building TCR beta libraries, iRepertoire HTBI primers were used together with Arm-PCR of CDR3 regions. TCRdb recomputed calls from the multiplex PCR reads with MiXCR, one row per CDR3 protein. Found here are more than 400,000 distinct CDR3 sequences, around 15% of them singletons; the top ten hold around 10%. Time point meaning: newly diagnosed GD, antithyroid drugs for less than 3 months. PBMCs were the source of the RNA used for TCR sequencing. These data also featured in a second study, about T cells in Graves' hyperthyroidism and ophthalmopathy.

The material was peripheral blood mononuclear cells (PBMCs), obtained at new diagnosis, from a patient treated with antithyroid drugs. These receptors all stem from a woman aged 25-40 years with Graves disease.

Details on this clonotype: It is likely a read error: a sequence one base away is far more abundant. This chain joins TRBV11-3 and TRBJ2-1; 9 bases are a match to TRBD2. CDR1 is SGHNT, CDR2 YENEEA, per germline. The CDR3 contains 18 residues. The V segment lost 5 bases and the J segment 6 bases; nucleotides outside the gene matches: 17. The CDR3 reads CASSLLRLRTSVSNEQFF. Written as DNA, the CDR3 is TGTGCCAGCAGCCTACTTAGGCTAAGGACTAGCGTCTCCAATGAGCAGTTCTTC.

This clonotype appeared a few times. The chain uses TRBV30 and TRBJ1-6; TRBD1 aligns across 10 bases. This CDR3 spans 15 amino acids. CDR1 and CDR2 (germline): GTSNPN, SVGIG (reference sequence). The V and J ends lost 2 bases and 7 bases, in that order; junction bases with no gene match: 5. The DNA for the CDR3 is TGTGCCTGGAGTCGGGACAGGGGTTTGAATTCACCCCTCCACTTT. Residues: CAWSRDRGLNSPLHF.

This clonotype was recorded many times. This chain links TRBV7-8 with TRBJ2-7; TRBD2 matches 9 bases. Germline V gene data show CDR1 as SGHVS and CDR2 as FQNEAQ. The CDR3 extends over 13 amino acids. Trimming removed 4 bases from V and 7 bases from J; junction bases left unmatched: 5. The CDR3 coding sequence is TGTGCCAGCAGCTGGACTAGCGACGCAGAGCAGTACTTC. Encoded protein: CASSWTSDAEQYF.

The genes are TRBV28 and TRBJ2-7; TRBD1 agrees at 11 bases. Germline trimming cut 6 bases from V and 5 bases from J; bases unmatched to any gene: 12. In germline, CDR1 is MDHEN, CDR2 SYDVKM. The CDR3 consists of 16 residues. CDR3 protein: CASSLDSGTGGHEQYF. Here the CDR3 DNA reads TGTGCCAGCAGCTTAGACTCCGGGACAGGGGGGCACGAGCAGTACTTC.

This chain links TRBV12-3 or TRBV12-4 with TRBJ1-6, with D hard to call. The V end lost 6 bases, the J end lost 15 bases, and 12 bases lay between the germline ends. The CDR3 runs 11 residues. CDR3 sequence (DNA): TGTGCCAGCAGCCGGACTCCTATCCTCCACTTT. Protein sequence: CASSRTPILHF.

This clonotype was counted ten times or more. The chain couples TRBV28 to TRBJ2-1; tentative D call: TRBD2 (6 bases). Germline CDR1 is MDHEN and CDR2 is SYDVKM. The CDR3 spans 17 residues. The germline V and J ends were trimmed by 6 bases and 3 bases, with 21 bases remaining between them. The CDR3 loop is CASSLEETGVIYNEQFF. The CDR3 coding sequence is TGTGCCAGCAGCCTTGAGGAGACGGGAGTCATCTACAATGAGCAGTTCTTC. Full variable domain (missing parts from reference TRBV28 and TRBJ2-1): DVKVTQSSRYLVKRTGEKVFLECVQDMDHENMFWYRQDPGLGLRLIYFSYDVKMKEKGDIPEGYSVSREKKERFSLILESASTNQTSMYLCASSLEETGVIYNEQFFGPGTRLTVL.

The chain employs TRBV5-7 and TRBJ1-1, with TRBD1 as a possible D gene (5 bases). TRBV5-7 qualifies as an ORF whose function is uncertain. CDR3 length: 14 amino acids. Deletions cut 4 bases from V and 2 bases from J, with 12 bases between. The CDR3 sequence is CASSPGRNNTEAFF. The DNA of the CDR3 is TGTGCCAGCAGCCCGGGACGGAACAACACTGAAGCTTTCTTT.

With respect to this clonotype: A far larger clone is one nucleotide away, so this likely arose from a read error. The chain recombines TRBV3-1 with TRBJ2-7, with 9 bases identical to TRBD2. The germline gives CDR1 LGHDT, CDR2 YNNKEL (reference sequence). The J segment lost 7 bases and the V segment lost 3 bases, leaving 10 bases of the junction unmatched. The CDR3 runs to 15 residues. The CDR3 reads CASSHIGGRASEQYF. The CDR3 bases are TGTGCCAGCAGCCATATAGGCGGGAGGGCGAGTGAGCAGTACTTC.